Listed below are T cell receptor beta chains from one sample, sequenced in a study of blood T cell repertoires in COVID-19. Profiled with immunoSEQ multiplex PCR; TCRdb holds only in-frame clones, not every one. The repertoire has fewer than 400,000 clones, roughly nine tenths of them found once; the top ten carry around 1.9%. Sequenced input: peripheral blood. All receptors derive from a woman aged 25 to 39 with COVID-19, enrolled during active disease. CDR3s include the opening cysteine and the closing phenylalanine or tryptophan. Each record gives: V gene, J gene, clone size, D gene, CDR3 protein, CDR3 DNA. D genes are given only for firm matches. Clone size appears in some rows only: once, few, many, or a class for an expanded clone.

>TRBV9|TRBJ1-5|-|-
CASSRDLRGTQHF
TGTGCCAGCAGCCGGGATTTACGGGGAACCCAGCATTTT
>TRBV19|TRBJ1-5|-|-
CASSWAYNSNQPQHF
TGTGCCAGTTCGTGGGCATACAATAGCAATCAGCCCCAGCATTTT
>TRBV5-1|TRBJ2-5|-|TRBD2
CASSLDGLEQETQYF
TGCGCCAGCAGCTTGGATGGACTAGAACAAGAGACCCAGTACTTC
>TRBV6-1|TRBJ1-5|-|-
CASSENPKTGFQPQHF
TGTGCCAGCAGTGAAAATCCCAAAACAGGGTTTCAGCCCCAGCATTTT
>TRBV2|TRBJ2-7|once|TRBD1
CASSDKGQGANEQYF
TGTGCCAGCAGTGATAAGGGACAGGGGGCAAACGAGCAGTACTTC
>TRBV14|TRBJ2-2|-|-
CASSHQAARVGELFF
TGTGCCAGCAGCCACCAGGCCGCTCGTGTCGGGGAGCTGTTTTTT
>TRBV12-3/TRBV12-4|TRBJ1-1|-|-
CASSLLQEAFF
TGTGCCAGCAGTTTACTTCAGGAAGCTTTCTTT
>TRBV18|TRBJ1-1|-|-
CASSPTDTEAFF
TGTGCCAGCTCACCAACGGACACTGAAGCTTTCTTT
>TRBV5-1|TRBJ2-1|-|-
CASRFRGGNEQFF
TGCGCCAGCAGGTTCAGGGGTGGTAATGAGCAGTTCTTC
>TRBV7-9|TRBJ2-5|-|TRBD2
CASSSAGEETQYF
TGTGCCAGCAGCTCGGCGGGGGAAGAGACCCAGTACTTC
>TRBV6-4|TRBJ2-5|few|-
CASSGKAGGGQETQYF
TGTGCCAGCAGTGGCAAGGCTGGGGGAGGACAAGAGACCCAGTACTTC
>TRBV19|TRBJ1-6|-|-
CASSLWTEPGSPLHF
TGTGCCAGTAGTCTGTGGACAGAGCCCGGTTCACCCCTCCACTTT
>TRBV27|TRBJ1-2|-|-
CASSLQRPSVGYGYTF
TGTGCCAGCAGCCTCCAGAGGCCGTCAGTAGGCTATGGCTACACCTTC
>TRBV24-1|TRBJ2-3|-|TRBD1
CATSDRGQGDTDTQYF
TGTGCCACCAGTGACCGGGGACAGGGAGACACAGATACGCAGTATTTT
>TRBV5-4|TRBJ2-1|-|-
CASSLYPSGFGNEQFF
TGTGCCAGCAGCTTGTATCCTAGTGGATTCGGGAATGAGCAGTTCTTC
>TRBV2|TRBJ1-5|-|-
CASSDQGDQPQHF
TGTGCCAGCAGCGACCAGGGTGATCAGCCCCAGCATTTT
>TRBV4-3|TRBJ2-1|-|TRBD2
CASSQGGGSYNEQFF
TGCGCCAGCAGCCAAGGGGGGGGATCCTACAATGAGCAGTTCTTC
>TRBV7-9|TRBJ1-6|-|-
CASSHDRSSYNSPLHF
TGTGCCAGCAGCCACGACAGGAGCTCCTATAATTCACCCCTCCACTTT
>TRBV18|TRBJ2-7|-|-
CASSPTFQGLKSYEQYF
TGTGCCAGCTCACCGACTTTTCAGGGGCTAAAATCCTACGAGCAGTACTTC
>TRBV19|TRBJ2-1|-|-
CASSPLATSSYNEQFF
TGTGCCAGTAGCCCCCTAGCCACTAGCTCCTACAATGAGCAGTTCTTC
>TRBV15|TRBJ1-2|-|-
CATSVNSYGYTF
TGTGCCACCAGCGTTAACAGCTATGGCTACACCTTC
>TRBV6-5|TRBJ1-5|-|TRBD1
CASTPTGQNQPQHF
TGTGCCAGCACCCCGACAGGGCAGAATCAGCCCCAGCATTTT
>TRBV9|TRBJ1-6|-|-
CASSPDTDYNSPLHF
TGTGCCAGCAGCCCGGACACGGACTATAATTCACCCCTCCACTTT
>TRBV12-3/TRBV12-4|TRBJ1-1|-|-
CASTRGGQTEAFF
TGTGCCAGCACCCGCGGGGGGCAGACCGAAGCTTTCTTT
>TRBV27|TRBJ2-5|-|-
CASSTRTALGETQYF
TGTGCCAGCAGTACCCGGACAGCCTTGGGGGAGACCCAGTACTTC
>TRBV6-1|TRBJ2-7|many|TRBD1
CASSELTGTGGHEQYF
TGTGCCAGCAGTGAACTAACGGGAACAGGGGGCCACGAGCAGTACTTC
>TRBV18|TRBJ1-1|-|TRBD1
CASSPPTGGSTEAFF
TGTGCCAGCTCACCACCGACAGGGGGGAGCACTGAAGCTTTCTTT
>TRBV6-7|TRBJ2-7|-|TRBD2
CAPPSVAGHYEQYF
TGTGCCCCCCCGTCCGTAGCGGGACACTACGAGCAGTACTTC
>TRBV2|TRBJ1-5|-|-
CASSEESRGLNQPQHF
TGTGCCAGCAGTGAAGAATCCAGGGGCCTCAATCAGCCCCAGCATTTT
>TRBV16|TRBJ1-5|once|-
CASSQSIGWQGLRRNQPQHF
TGTGCCAGCAGCCAATCGATTGGGTGGCAGGGCCTACGGAGAAATCAGCCCCAGCATTTT
>TRBV18|TRBJ2-1|-|TRBD2
CASSPPRLAGSNEQFF
TGTGCCAGCTCACCACCGCGCCTAGCGGGAAGCAATGAGCAGTTCTTC
>TRBV5-8|TRBJ2-5|-|TRBD2
CASSYPSGQETQYF
TGTGCCAGCAGCTATCCTAGCGGCCAAGAGACCCAGTACTTC
>TRBV2|TRBJ1-3|-|TRBD1
CASSEQGVRNTIYF
TGTGCCAGCAGTGAACAGGGGGTTCGGAACACCATATATTTT
>TRBV10-2|TRBJ1-5|few|TRBD1
CASREGQVNQPQHF
TGCGCCAGCAGAGAGGGACAGGTAAATCAGCCCCAGCATTTT
>TRBV6-6|TRBJ1-1|-|-
CASTWTGNTEAFF
TGTGCCAGCACCTGGACGGGAAACACTGAAGCTTTCTTT
>TRBV4-3|TRBJ2-6|-|-
CASSQDGRGAFSGANVLTF
TGCGCCAGCAGCCAAGATGGCAGGGGTGCTTTCTCTGGGGCCAACGTCCTGACTTTC
>TRBV2|TRBJ1-2|-|-
CASRQDTYNYGYTF
TGTGCCAGCAGACAAGACACTTATAACTATGGCTACACCTTC
>TRBV7-2|TRBJ1-1|-|-
CASSLVLGAHTEAFF
TGTGCCAGCAGCTTAGTTTTGGGGGCTCACACTGAAGCTTTCTTT
>TRBV7-9|TRBJ2-1|-|TRBD1
CASSSDRGLLENRNEQFF
TGTGCCAGCAGCTCCGACAGGGGGCTTCTAGAAAATCGCAATGAGCAGTTCTTC
>TRBV11-3|TRBJ1-1|-|-
CASSLETNTEAFF
TGTGCCAGCAGCTTAGAAACAAACACTGAAGCTTTCTTT
>TRBV2|TRBJ1-1|-|-
CAKGRGANTEAFF
TGTGCCAAAGGACGGGGGGCGAACACTGAAGCTTTCTTT
>TRBV7-2|TRBJ1-2|-|-
CASSLIPSGGGANYGYTF
TGTGCCAGCAGCTTAATCCCCTCCGGTGGAGGGGCGAACTATGGCTACACCTTC
>TRBV27|TRBJ1-1|-|-
CASRGNIGQKNTEAFF
TGTGCCAGCAGGGGCAACATTGGACAGAAGAACACTGAAGCTTTCTTT
>TRBV9|TRBJ1-6|-|-
CASSVTGDEYSPLHF
TGTGCCAGCAGCGTCACGGGGGACGAGTATTCACCCCTCCACTTT
>TRBV6-5|TRBJ1-1|-|-
CASSYSLDQAEAFF
TGTGCCAGCAGTTACTCCCTCGATCAGGCTGAAGCTTTCTTT
>TRBV2|TRBJ2-7|-|-
CASTPRERSYEQYF
TGTGCCAGCACTCCCCGGGAACGGAGCTACGAGCAGTACTTC
>TRBV7-9|TRBJ1-2|-|-
CASSLVSGPYGYTF
TGTGCCAGCAGCTTAGTGTCAGGGCCCTATGGCTACACCTTC
>TRBV4-1|TRBJ1-2|-|-
CASSQQHGGLGNYGYTF
TGCGCCAGCAGCCAACAGCACGGAGGGCTGGGTAACTATGGCTACACCTTC